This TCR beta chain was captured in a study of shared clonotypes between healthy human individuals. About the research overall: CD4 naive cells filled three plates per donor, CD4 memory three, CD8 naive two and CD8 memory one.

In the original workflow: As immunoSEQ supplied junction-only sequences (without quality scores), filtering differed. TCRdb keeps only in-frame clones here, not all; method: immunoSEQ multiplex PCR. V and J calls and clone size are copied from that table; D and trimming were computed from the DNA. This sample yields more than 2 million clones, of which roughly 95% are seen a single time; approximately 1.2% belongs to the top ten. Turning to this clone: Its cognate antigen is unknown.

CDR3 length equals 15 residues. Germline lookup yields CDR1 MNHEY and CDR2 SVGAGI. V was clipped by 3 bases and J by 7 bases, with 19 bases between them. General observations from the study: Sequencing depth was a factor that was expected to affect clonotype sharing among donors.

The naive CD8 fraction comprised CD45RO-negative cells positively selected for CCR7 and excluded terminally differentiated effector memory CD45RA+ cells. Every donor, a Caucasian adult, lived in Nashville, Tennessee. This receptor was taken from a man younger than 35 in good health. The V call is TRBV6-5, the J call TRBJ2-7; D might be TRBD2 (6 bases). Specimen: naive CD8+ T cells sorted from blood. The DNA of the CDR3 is TGTGCCAGCAGTTATGACCGTCTCCTTGGGAGGGAGCAGTACTTC. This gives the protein CASSYDRLLGREQYF.